This T cell receptor (beta chain) was captured by sequencing in a study of blood T cell repertoires in COVID-19. Germline CDR1 and CDR2: MGHRA and YSYEKL. Trimming took 1 base from V and 9 from J, leaving 13 bases between them. The CDR3 runs to 14 residues. Profiled with immunoSEQ multiplex PCR; TCRdb holds only in-frame clones, not every one. The sample has 45,000 or so clones, 86% seen once. The clonotype was recovered from a man aged 35 to 55 with active COVID-19. This chain links TRBV4-1 with TRBJ2-1; perhaps TRBD1 as D (6 bases). Sequenced material: peripheral blood. CDR3 sequence (DNA): TGCGCCAGCAGCCAAGGCAGGGGTAAGGGTGAGCAGTTCTTC. Its translation: CASSQGRGKGEQFF.